The 17 T cell receptor beta chains presented below share a single source sample, sequenced in a study of T cell responses to AZD1222 COVID-19 vaccine. The assay was immunoSEQ multiplex PCR, and TCRdb's table has in-frame clones only and misses some. The sample includes about 94,000 clones, 85% to 90% seen only once; the top ten take 9.5% to 13%. The source material was peripheral blood, sampled 28 days after the second AZD1222 dose. Receptor source: an adult who received the AZD1222 COVID-19 vaccine.

This clone has only one observation. The rearrangement links TRBV19 to TRBJ2-7; D not resolved. The germline V gene encodes CDR1 LNHDA and CDR2 SQIVND (reference sequence). The V end was cut by 5 bases, the J end by 4 bases, with 12 bases between. The CDR3 is 13 amino acids. The CDR3 spells CASSPSPYYEQYF. The CDR3 DNA is TGTGCCAGTAGTCCCTCCCCGTATTACGAGCAGTACTTC.

The rearrangement links TRBV4-1 to TRBJ1-4, with 7 positions matching TRBD1. CDR1 and CDR2 from the germline V gene are MGHRA and YSYEKL. The J segment lost 7 bases and the V segment lost 1 base, leaving 6 bases of the junction unmatched. This CDR3 has 15 amino acids. CDR3 coding DNA: TGCGCCAGCAGCCAAGCTGACAGGGACACTGAAAAACTGTTTTTT. As protein: CASSQADRDTEKLFF.

The rearrangement links TRBV4-3 to TRBJ1-2, with a tentative D call TRBD1 (5 bases). CDR3 size: 13 residues. Looked up from germline, CDR1 is LGHNA and CDR2 is YSLEER. Trimming stripped 3 bases from V and 4 bases from J, with 9 bases between. The CDR3 bases are TGCGCCAGCAGCCAGAGACAGACCTATGGCTACACCTTC. Protein product: CASSQRQTYGYTF.

The rearrangement links TRBV4-1 to TRBJ1-1; D remains ambiguous. The germline gives CDR1 MGHRA, CDR2 YSYEKL. This CDR3 has 17 amino acids. V shed 0 bases and J shed 5 bases, with 19 bases lying between them. CDR3 bases: TGCGCCAGCAGCCAAGATCAGTTTGCGAGGGCGAGGACTGAAGCTTTCTTT. Translation gives CASSQDQFARARTEAFF.

The chain employs TRBV30 and TRBJ2-2; TRBD2 agrees at 11 bases. V lost 3 bases, J lost 0 bases, and 3 bases stayed unmatched. Germline loops: CDR1 GTSNPN, CDR2 SVGIG (reference sequence). CDR3 size: 16 residues. The CDR3: CAWRLAGAANTGELFF. CDR3 coding DNA: TGTGCCTGGAGACTAGCGGGGGCGGCGAACACCGGGGAGCTGTTTTTT.

This clone turned up a few times. The chain combines TRBV19 with TRBJ2-3; D is possibly TRBD1 (7 bases). The length of the CDR3 is 17 residues. CDR1 is LNHDA and CDR2 is SQIVND in the germline V gene (reference sequence). The V and J ends lost 5 bases and 10 bases respectively, with 28 bases between them. CDR3 in DNA: TGTGCCAGTAGTCCGGACTACCCATCGGGACAGCTTGGGGCGCAGTATTTT. This codes for CASSPDYPSGQLGAQYF.

Concerning this clone itself: The same CDR3 also results from other DNA sequences found in this sample. The chain has TRBV18 and TRBJ2-1; no reliable D call. Germline V gene lookup returns CDR1 KGHSH and CDR2 LQKENI. With 3 bases removed from V and 0 bases from J, the gap between germline ends came to 9 bases. The CDR3 has 15 residues. CDR3 loop: CASSPGESSYNEQFF. The CDR3 DNA sequence: TGTGCCAGCTCACCCGGCGAAAGCTCCTACAATGAGCAGTTCTTC. Full variable domain (rest looked up from reference TRBV18 and TRBJ2-1): NAGVMQNPRHLVRRRGQEARLRCSPMKGHSHVYWYRQLPEEGLKFMVYLQKENIIDESGMPKERFSAEFPKEGPSILRIQQVVRGDSAAYFCASSPGESSYNEQFFGPGTRLTVL.

The J gene is TRBJ2-4, the V gene TRBV3-1 (or the pseudogene TRBV3-2); TRBD1 might be the D (6 bases). Germline CDR1 is LGHDT and CDR2 is YNNKEL (reference sequence). This CDR3 comprises 12 residues. Deletions cut 4 bases from V and 9 bases from J, with 10 bases between. The CDR3 DNA reads TGTGCCAGCAGCCCGGGACAAGGCATTCAGTACTTC. As protein: CASSPGQGIQYF.

CDR3 sequence reads: CASSSSRTTGVVGYTF. CDR3 DNA: TGTGCCAGCAGTTCCTCCCGAACGACAGGGGTCGTTGGCTACACCTTC. This chain joins TRBV27 and TRBJ1-2; 8 nucleotides line up with TRBD1. Losses at the gene ends were 4 bases for V and 7 bases for J; bases not matched to a gene: 14. CDR3 length equals 16 residues. Germline-derived CDR1 and CDR2 are MNHEY and SMNVEV (reference sequence).

This clone was seen just once. The V call is TRBV7-3, the J call TRBJ1-2; no clear D gene. The CDR3 covers 12 residues. Trimming took off 1 base at V and 4 bases at J, with 4 bases between the two ends. Germline V gene sequence: CDR1 SGHTA, CDR2 FQGTGA. CDR3 in DNA: TGTGCCAGCAGCTTAAACGGCTATGGCTACACCTTC. It codes for CASSLNGYGYTF.

The V gene is TRBV3-1 (or the pseudogene TRBV3-2), the J gene TRBJ2-7; D gene ambiguous. The CDR3 runs 11 residues. V lost 5 bases and J lost 2, with 4 bases in between. Germline values: CDR1 LGHDT, CDR2 YNNKEL (reference sequence). The CDR3 DNA reads as TGTGCCAGCAGCACAACCTACGAGCAGTACTTC. Its translation: CASSTTYEQYF.

V is TRBV11-2 and J is TRBJ2-7; no clear D gene. CDR1 and CDR2 (germline): SGHAT, FQNNGV. The V end was cut by 0 bases, the J end by 1 base, with 13 bases between. The CDR3 contains 16 residues. The CDR3: CASSLEAASLSYEQYF. Written as DNA, the CDR3 is TGTGCCAGCAGCTTAGAGGCGGCGTCGCTGTCCTACGAGCAGTACTTC. Full variable domain (rest looked up from reference TRBV11-2 and TRBJ2-7): EAGVAQSPRYKIIEKRQSVAFWCNPISGHATLYWYQQILGQGPKLLIQFQNNGVVDDSQLPKDRFSAERLKGVDSTLKIQPAKLEDSAVYLCASSLEAASLSYEQYFGPGTRLTVT.

This clone was recorded once. This rearrangement joins TRBV11-3 to TRBJ2-7; D possibly uses TRBD1 or TRBD2 (5 bases each). Between the trimmed V and J ends, which lost 3 bases and 4 bases, there was a span of 13 bases. This CDR3 comprises 14 residues. Germline CDR1 and CDR2: SGHNT and YENEEA. The CDR3 loop reads CASSFWGKKYEQYF. In DNA, the CDR3 is TGTGCCAGCAGCTTTTGGGGGAAGAAATACGAGCAGTACTTC.

This clone was found once. The chain couples TRBV14 to TRBJ1-2, with a tentative D call TRBD1 (5 bases). The CDR3 runs 16 residues. V was shortened by 4 bases and J by 0 bases, with 15 bases between the two germline ends. Germline-derived CDR1 and CDR2 are SGHDN and FVKESK. For the CDR3, the DNA is TGTGCCAGCAGCCCGACGGGACGGTTCGCTAACTATGGCTACACCTTC. Translating it yields CASSPTGRFANYGYTF.

Only a few counts were recorded for this clone. The rearrangement joins TRBV7-2 to TRBJ2-1; D not resolved. The ends were cut back, 0 bases at V and 4 bases at J, with 7 bases in the middle. Germline assignment: CDR1 SGHTA and CDR2 FQGNSA. The CDR3 loop spans 14 amino acids. CDR3 bases: TGTGCCAGCAGCTTAGCTTCACCGTACAATGAGCAGTTCTTC. This gives the protein CASSLASPYNEQFF.

The V gene is TRBV11-2, the J gene TRBJ2-7; D is possibly TRBD1 or TRBD2 (5 bases each). CDR1 and CDR2 from the germline V gene are SGHAT and FQNNGV. Deletions cut 4 bases from V and 3 bases from J, with 10 bases between. The CDR3 is made up of 13 amino acids. CDR3 residues: CASSSGPIYEQYF. CDR3 DNA: TGTGCCAGCAGCTCGGGACCGATCTACGAGCAGTACTTC. Full variable domain (outside the CDR3, taken from reference TRBV11-2 and TRBJ2-7): EAGVAQSPRYKIIEKRQSVAFWCNPISGHATLYWYQQILGQGPKLLIQFQNNGVVDDSQLPKDRFSAERLKGVDSTLKIQPAKLEDSAVYLCASSSGPIYEQYFGPGTRLTVT.

V gene TRBV6-6 combines with J gene TRBJ1-2, with 9 nucleotides matching TRBD1. Germline trimming cut 4 bases from V and 2 bases from J; bases unmatched to any gene: 8. Germline V CDR1 and CDR2: MNHNY, SVGAGI (reference sequence). The CDR3 contains 16 residues. DNA for the CDR3: TGTGCCAGCAGTTCATGGAAGGGACAGGGAAACTATGGCTACACCTTC. Its translation is CASSSWKGQGNYGYTF.